This T cell receptor beta chain was captured by sequencing in a study of identical twins. Findings and caveats of the study: Insertions were fewer in abundant cord blood beta clonotypes, whereas memory repertoires showed none of this pattern.

All donors were healthy Caucasians. A template switching step contributed a universal primer site, while unique molecular identifiers were present in the cDNA. TCRdb re-derived calls from the 5' RACE reads in MiXCR, one entry per CDR3 protein. The data contain hundreds of thousands of distinct CDR3 sequences, 12% of them seen just once; the ten biggest clones take up 1.5% to 2%. This clonotype has more than one count but fewer than ten. The antigen is unknown. The CDR3 has 13 residues. Germline V gives CDR1 ENHRY, CDR2 SYGVKD. Trimming cost V 6 bases and J 0 bases, with 8 bases left between them. These same records also appear under a second study, on yellow fever vaccine responses in identical twins. That work states: Twins' vaccine T cell response reportedly seemed partly convergent, partly personalized.

The clonotype was recovered from a woman between 18 and 29 years old in good health. The V call is TRBV10-3, the J call TRBJ1-1; no clear D. Sequencing was performed on PBMCs. The CDR3 protein is CAIRGEMNTEAFF. For the CDR3, the DNA is TGTGCCATCAGGGGTGAAATGAACACTGAAGCTTTCTTT.